The present T cell receptor beta chain was sequenced within a study of blood T cell repertoires in COVID-19. Study details: PBMCs, B-cell-depleted T cells, or T cells were the source of the cDNA or gDNA that made up the material.

TCRdb's table, derived via immunoSEQ multiplex PCR, lists solely in-frame clones and lacks some. The sample yields a few hundred thousand clones, about 84% seen once. The V and J ends lost 6 bases and 8 bases respectively, with 14 bases between them. Per the germline V gene, CDR1 is SGHVS and CDR2 is FQNEAQ. The CDR3 has 13 amino acids. The chain combines TRBV7-8 with TRBJ2-1; possibly TRBD2 for D (6 bases). The sample was peripheral blood. The TCR originated in a human donor in a cohort sampled during active COVID-19. The CDR3 DNA follows: TGTGCCAGCAGTTGGCTAGCGTATGATGAGCAGTTCTTC. Residues: CASSWLAYDEQFF. Supplemented by reference TRBV7-8 and TRBJ2-1, the full variable domain reads GAGVSQSPRYKVAKRGQDVALRCDPISGHVSLFWYQQALGQGPEFLTYFQNEAQLDKSGLPSDRFFAERPEGSVSTLKIQRTQQEDSAVYLCASSWLAYDEQFFGPGTRLTVL.